Listed below are T cell receptor beta chains from one sample, sequenced in a study of long-term antiretroviral therapy in people with HIV. Libraries were prepared by immunoSEQ multiplex PCR; TCRdb keeps only in-frame clonotypes and omits some of them. The repertoire holds tens of thousands of clones, with over 85% as singletons. The material was unsorted PBMCs, obtained 1.8 years after starting antiretroviral therapy. These receptors originate from a woman aged 18-29 years with HIV. CDR3s include the opening cysteine and the closing phenylalanine or tryptophan.

V: TRBV28
length: 14
J: TRBJ2-1
CDR3: CASSYPGSHNEQFF

V: TRBV4-3
length: 17
J: TRBJ2-1
CDR3: CASSQGVVGSSYNEQFF

V: TRBV9
length: 15
J: TRBJ1-2
CDR3: CASSGRQPTNYGYTF

V: TRBV27
length: 14
J: TRBJ2-3
CDR3: CASSILSSTDTQYF

V: TRBV27
length: 14
J: TRBJ2-2
CDR3: CASSYGPNTGELFF

V: TRBV25-1
length: 12
J: TRBJ1-2
CDR3: CASSVDSYGYTF

V: TRBV9
length: 15
J: TRBJ2-7
CDR3: CASSVEPQLIYEQYF

V: TRBV5-6
length: 12
J: TRBJ2-6
CDR3: CASSLGANVLTF

V: TRBV2
length: 18
J: TRBJ2-6
CDR3: CASSERRGGSSGANVLTF

V: TRBV25-1
length: 13
J: TRBJ2-2
CDR3: CASAVPNTGELFF

V: TRBV4-3
length: 16
J: TRBJ2-3
CDR3: CASSQVTTGGADTQYF

V: TRBV7-2
length: 14
J: TRBJ1-2
CDR3: CASSLAVAVYGYTF

V: TRBV5-1
length: 14
J: TRBJ2-5
CDR3: CASSLGAGTETQYF

V: TRBV10-3
length: 17
J: TRBJ2-5
CDR3: CAISGARSQLAQETQYF

V: TRBV7-2
length: 16
J: TRBJ2-5
CDR3: CASSPLGGWVEETQYF

V: TRBV27
length: 14
J: TRBJ1-2
CDR3: CASRRQGSNYGYTF

V: TRBV27
length: 15
J: TRBJ1-6
CDR3: CASSQGRVNNSPLHF

V: TRBV2
length: 16
J: TRBJ1-1
CDR3: CASSPGAGRTNTEAFF

V: TRBV6-5
length: 15
J: TRBJ2-7
CDR3: CASSSGAGSSYEQYF

V: TRBV9
length: 15
J: TRBJ2-3
CDR3: CASSVEGGPTDTQYF